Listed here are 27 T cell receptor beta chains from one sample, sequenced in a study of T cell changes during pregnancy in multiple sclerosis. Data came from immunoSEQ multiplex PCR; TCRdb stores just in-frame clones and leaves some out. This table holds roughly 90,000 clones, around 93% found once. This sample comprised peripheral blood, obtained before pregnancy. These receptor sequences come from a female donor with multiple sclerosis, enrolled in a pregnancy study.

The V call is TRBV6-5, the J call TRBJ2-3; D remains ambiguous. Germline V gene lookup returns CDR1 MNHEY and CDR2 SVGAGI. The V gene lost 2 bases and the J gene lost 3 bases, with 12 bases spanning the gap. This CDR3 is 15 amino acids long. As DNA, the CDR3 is TGTGCCAGCAGTTACAGCTTCTCACCTACAGATACGCAGTATTTT. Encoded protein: CASSYSFSPTDTQYF.

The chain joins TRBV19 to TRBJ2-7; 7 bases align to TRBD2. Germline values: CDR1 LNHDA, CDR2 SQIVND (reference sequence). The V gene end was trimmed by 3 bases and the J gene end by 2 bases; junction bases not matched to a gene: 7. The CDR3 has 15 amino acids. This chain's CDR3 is CASSIAASGTYEQYF. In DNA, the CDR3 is TGTGCCAGTAGTATTGCTGCTAGCGGTACCTACGAGCAGTACTTC.

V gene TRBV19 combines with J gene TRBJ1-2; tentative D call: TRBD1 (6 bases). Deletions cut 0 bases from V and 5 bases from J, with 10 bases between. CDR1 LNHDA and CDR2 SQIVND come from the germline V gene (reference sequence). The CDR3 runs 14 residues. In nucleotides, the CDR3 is TGTGCCAGTAGTATAGACGGGACACTTTATGGCTACACCTTC. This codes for CASSIDGTLYGYTF.

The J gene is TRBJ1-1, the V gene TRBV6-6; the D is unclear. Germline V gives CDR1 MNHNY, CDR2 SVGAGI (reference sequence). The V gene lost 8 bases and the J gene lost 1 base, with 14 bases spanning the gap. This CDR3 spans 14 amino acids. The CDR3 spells CASLIGGRNTEAFF. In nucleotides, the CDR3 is TGTGCCAGCCTTATAGGAGGGAGGAACACTGAAGCTTTCTTT.

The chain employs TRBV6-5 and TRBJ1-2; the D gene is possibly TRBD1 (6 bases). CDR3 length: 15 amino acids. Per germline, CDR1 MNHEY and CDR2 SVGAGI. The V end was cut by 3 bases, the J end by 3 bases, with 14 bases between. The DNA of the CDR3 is TGTGCCAGCAGTTATCATTTTCAGGGGTACTATGGCTACACCTTC. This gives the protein CASSYHFQGYYGYTF.

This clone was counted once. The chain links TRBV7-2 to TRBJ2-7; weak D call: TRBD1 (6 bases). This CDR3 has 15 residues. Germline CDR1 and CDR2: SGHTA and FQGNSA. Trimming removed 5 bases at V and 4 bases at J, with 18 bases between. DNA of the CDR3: TGTGCCAGCAGCAGTCAACAGGGTGTAGAGTACGAGCAGTACTTC. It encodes CASSSQQGVEYEQYF.

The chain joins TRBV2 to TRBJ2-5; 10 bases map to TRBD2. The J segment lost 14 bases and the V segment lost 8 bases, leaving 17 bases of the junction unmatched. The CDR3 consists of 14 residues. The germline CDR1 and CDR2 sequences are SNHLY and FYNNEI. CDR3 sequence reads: CASVLDKGLARAYF. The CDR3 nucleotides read TGTGCCAGCGTCCTAGACAAGGGACTAGCGCGGGCCTACTTC.

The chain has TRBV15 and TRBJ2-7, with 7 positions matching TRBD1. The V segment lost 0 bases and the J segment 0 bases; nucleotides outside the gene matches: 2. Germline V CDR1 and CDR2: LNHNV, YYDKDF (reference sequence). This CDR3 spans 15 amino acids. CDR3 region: CATSREQGNSYEQYF. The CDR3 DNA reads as TGTGCCACCAGCAGAGAACAGGGGAACTCCTACGAGCAGTACTTC.

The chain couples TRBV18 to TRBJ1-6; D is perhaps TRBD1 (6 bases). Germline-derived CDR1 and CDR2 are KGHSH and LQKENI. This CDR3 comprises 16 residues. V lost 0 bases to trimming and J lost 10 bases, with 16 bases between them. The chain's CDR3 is CASSPPIQGRRSPLHF. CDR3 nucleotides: TGTGCCAGCTCACCACCGATTCAGGGGCGTCGGTCACCCCTCCACTTT.

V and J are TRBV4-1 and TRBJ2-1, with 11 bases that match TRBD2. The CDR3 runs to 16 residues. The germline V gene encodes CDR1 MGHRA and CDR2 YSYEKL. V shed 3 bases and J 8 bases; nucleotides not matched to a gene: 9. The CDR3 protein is CASSHMGLAASDEQFF. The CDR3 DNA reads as TGCGCCAGCAGCCACATGGGACTAGCGGCGTCCGATGAGCAGTTCTTC.

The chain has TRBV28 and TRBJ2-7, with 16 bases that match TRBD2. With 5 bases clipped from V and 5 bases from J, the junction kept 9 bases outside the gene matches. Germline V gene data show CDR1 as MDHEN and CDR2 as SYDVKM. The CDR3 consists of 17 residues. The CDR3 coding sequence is TGTGCCAGCAGTCCACCGGGACTAGCGGGAGGGCAGAACGAGCAGTACTTC. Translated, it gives CASSPPGLAGGQNEQYF.

The chain's CDR3 is CSVETGGEGYTF. Here the CDR3 DNA reads TGCAGCGTTGAGACAGGGGGAGAGGGCTACACCTTC. The chain employs TRBV29-1 and TRBJ1-2, with TRBD1 matching over 9 bases. CDR3 length equals 12 residues. Trimming at V came to 3 bases and at J to 8 bases, leaving 4 bases not matched to a gene. Per the germline V gene, CDR1 is SQVTM and CDR2 is ANQGSEA.

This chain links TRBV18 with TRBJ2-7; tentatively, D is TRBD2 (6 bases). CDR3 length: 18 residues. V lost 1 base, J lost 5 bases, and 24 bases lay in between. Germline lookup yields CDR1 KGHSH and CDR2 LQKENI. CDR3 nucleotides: TGTGCCAGCTCACCACTATTAAGCGCGGGAACCTTTTTCGACGAGCAGTACTTC. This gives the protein CASSPLLSAGTFFDEQYF.

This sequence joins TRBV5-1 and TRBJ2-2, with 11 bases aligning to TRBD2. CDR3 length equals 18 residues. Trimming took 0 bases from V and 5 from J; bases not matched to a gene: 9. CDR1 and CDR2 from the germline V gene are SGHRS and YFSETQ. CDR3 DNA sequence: TGCGCCAGCAGCTTGGGACTAGCGGGGAGAAGGGGGACCGGGGAGCTGTTTTTT. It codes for CASSLGLAGRRGTGELFF.

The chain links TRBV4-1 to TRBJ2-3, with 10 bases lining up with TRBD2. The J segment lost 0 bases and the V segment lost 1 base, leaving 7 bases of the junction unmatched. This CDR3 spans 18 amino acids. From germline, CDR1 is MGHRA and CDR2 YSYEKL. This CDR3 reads CASSQASTSGPSTDTQYF. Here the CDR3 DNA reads TGCGCCAGCAGCCAAGCTTCGACTAGCGGGCCTAGCACAGATACGCAGTATTTT.

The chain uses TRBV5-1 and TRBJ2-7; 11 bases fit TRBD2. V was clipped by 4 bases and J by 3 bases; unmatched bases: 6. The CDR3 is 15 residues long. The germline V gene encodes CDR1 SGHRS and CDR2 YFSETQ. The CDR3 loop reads CASSPRLAGIYEQYF. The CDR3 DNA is TGCGCCAGCAGCCCCCGACTAGCGGGGATCTACGAGCAGTACTTC.

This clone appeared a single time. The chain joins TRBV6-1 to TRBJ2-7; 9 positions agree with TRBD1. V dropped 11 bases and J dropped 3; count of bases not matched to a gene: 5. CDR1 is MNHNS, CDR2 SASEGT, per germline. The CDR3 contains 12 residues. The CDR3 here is CASTGGLYEQYF. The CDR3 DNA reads TGTGCCTCAACAGGGGGCCTCTACGAGCAGTACTTC.

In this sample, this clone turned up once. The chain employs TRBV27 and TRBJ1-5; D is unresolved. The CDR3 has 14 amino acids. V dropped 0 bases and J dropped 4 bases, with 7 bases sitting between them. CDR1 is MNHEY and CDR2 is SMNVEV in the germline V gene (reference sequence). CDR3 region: CASSLSTTNQPQHF. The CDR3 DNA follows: TGTGCCAGCAGTTTATCGACAACTAATCAGCCCCAGCATTTT.

The CDR3 loop reads CALSGGPMGYTF. The CDR3 nucleotides are TGTGCCCTCTCAGGAGGCCCTATGGGCTACACCTTC. This rearrangement joins TRBV30 to TRBJ1-2; D remains unclear. The CDR3 sequence is 12 residues long. The germline CDR1 and CDR2 sequences are GTSNPN and SVGIG (reference sequence). The V and J ends lost 8 bases and 8 bases respectively, with 18 bases between them.

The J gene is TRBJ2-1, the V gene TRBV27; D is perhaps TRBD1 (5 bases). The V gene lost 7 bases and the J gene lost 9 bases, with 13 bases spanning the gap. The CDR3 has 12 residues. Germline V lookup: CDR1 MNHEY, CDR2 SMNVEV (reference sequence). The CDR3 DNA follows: TGTGCCAGCAAATTGGGGCCAGGTGAGCAGTTCTTC. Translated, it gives CASKLGPGEQFF.

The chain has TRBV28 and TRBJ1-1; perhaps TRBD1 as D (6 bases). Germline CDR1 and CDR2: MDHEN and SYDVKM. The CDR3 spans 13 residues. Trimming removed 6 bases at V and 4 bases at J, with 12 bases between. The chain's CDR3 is CASSNQGITEAFF. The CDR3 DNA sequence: TGTGCCAGCAGCAATCAGGGGATCACTGAAGCTTTCTTT.

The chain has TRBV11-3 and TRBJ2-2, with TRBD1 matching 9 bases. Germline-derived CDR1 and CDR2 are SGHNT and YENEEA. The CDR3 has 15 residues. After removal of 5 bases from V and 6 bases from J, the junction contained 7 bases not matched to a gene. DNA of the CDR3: TGTGCCAGCAGCGCACAGACAGGGGGTGCCGGGGAGCTGTTTTTT. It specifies CASSAQTGGAGELFF.

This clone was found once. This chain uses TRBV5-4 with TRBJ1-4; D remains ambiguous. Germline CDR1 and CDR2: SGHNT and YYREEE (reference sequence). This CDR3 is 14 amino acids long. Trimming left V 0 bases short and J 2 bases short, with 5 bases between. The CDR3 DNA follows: TGTGCCAGCAGCTTGGGCCAGACTAATGAAAAACTGTTTTTT. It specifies CASSLGQTNEKLFF.

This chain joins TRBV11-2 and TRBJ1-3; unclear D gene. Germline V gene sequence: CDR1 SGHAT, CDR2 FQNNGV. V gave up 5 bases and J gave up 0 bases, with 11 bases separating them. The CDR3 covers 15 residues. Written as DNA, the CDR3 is TGTGCCAGCAGCAGTTCAAGCTCCTCTGGAAACACCATATATTTT. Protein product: CASSSSSSSGNTIYF. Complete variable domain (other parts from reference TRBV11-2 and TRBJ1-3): EAGVAQSPRYKIIEKRQSVAFWCNPISGHATLYWYQQILGQGPKLLIQFQNNGVVDDSQLPKDRFSAERLKGVDSTLKIQPAKLEDSAVYLCASSSSSSSGNTIYFGEGSWLTVV.

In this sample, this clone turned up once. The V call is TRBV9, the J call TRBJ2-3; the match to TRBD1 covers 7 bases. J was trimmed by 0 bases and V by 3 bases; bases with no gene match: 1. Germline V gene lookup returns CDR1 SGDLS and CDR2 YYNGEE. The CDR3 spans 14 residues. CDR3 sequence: CASSGRGSTDTQYF. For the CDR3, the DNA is TGTGCCAGCAGCGGCAGGGGGAGCACAGATACGCAGTATTTT.

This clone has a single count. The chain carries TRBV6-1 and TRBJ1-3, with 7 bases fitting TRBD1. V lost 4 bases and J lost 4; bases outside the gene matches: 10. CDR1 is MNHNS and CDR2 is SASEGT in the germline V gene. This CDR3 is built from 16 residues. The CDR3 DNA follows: TGTGCCAGCAGTGGAATCGCCGGGACAGTGGGAAACACCATATATTTT. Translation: CASSGIAGTVGNTIYF.

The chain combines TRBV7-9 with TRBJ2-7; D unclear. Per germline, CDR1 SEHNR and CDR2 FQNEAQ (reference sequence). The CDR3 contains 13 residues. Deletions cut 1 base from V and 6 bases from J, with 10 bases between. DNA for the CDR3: TGTGCCAGCAGCTTAGGTTCGGAGATCGAGCAGTACTTC. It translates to CASSLGSEIEQYF.